The clone carrying this T cell receptor beta chain was seen ten or more times. Antigen: not known. This entry belongs to a study of blood T cells in healthy people across ages. Study observations and caveats: The recorded TCR beta diversity per million T cells decreased in a roughly linear manner with age.

The CDR3 sequence is 14 residues long. Germline CDR1 is MGHRA and CDR2 is YSYEKL. The use of a sample-barcoded 5' primer and a J-beta primer mix characterized a second PCR of roughly 6 to 11 cycles. Via MiXCR, TCRdb re-called the 5' RACE reads, giving one row per CDR3 protein. In the table there are 710,000 or so distinct CDR3 sequences, about a fifth of which are singletons. Each sample gave at least 6.5 million isolated PBMCs. V is TRBV4-1 and J is TRBJ2-5, with D possibly being TRBD2 (5 bases). The end of the DNA is better explained by TRBJ2-1, so the J call may be wrong. Sequences were obtained from blood. This TCR came from a man aged 65-85 years in good health. CDR3 DNA sequence: TGCGCCAGCAGCCAAGATCGCAAGGCGGGTGAGCAGTTCTTC. Its protein product is CASSQDRKAGEQFF.